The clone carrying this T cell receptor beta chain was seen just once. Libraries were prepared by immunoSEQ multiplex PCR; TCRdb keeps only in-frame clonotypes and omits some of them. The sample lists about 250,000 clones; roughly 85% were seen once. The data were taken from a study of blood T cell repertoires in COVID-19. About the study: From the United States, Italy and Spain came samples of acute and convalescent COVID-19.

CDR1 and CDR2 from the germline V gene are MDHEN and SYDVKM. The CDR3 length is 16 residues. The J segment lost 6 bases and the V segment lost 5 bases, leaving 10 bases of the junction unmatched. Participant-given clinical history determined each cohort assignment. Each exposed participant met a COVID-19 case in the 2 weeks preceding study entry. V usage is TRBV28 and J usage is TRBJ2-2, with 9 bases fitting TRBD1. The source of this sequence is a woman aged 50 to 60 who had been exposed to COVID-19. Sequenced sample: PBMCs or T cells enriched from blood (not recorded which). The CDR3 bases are TGTGCCAGCAGTCTCCCGGGACAGGGAACAGCCGGGGAGCTGTTTTTT. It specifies CASSLPGQGTAGELFF.